Listed below are T cell receptor beta chains from one sample, sequenced in a study of a mutant IDH1 vaccine in newly diagnosed glioma. Profiling relied on immunoSEQ multiplex PCR, and the TCRdb table lists in-frame clones only, not all of them. This sample has around 41,000 clones, with under 80% found just once. These receptors have no identified antigens. The source was PBMCs, collected from a glioma patient whose treatment included an IDH1 peptide vaccine. Receptor source: a woman aged 35 to 49 with glioma. Some clones in this sample may be carry-over from other donors' samples. Both conserved end residues are part of each CDR3. The order of the fields is clone size, V gene, D gene, J gene, CDR3 length, CDR3 DNA, CDR3 protein. A D gene is named only where the DNA matches it firmly. The size field is filled for only some rows; it gives once, few, many or a size class.

>NA|TRBV6-5|NA|TRBJ2-7|12
TGTGCCTTGCAGGGTGGGAGGTACGAGCAGTACTTC
CALQGGRYEQYF
>NA|TRBV5-1|TRBD2|TRBJ2-7|14
TGCGCCAGCAGGCCGGGACTAGCGTCCTACGAGCAGTACTTC
CASRPGLASYEQYF
>NA|TRBV2|TRBD1|TRBJ2-3|14
TGTGCCAGCAGTGAACAGGGGGGCACAGATACGCAGTATTTT
CASSEQGGTDTQYF
>few|TRBV5-1|TRBD1|TRBJ2-3|16
TGCGCCAGCAGCCCCTTGGGGACAGGGTTGTCGGATACGCAGTATTTT
CASSPLGTGLSDTQYF
>NA|TRBV7-9|TRBD2|TRBJ2-7|15
TGTGCCACCGCATCCACTAGCGGGAGTTCCTACGAGCAGTACTTC
CATASTSGSSYEQYF
>NA|TRBV4-1|NA|TRBJ2-7|12
TGCGCCAGCAGCCAAGATTCCAGGGAACAGTACTTC
CASSQDSREQYF
>NA|TRBV7-2|NA|TRBJ2-5|13
TGTGCCAGCAGGAGGCTAGTGCGAGAGACCCAGTACTTC
CASRRLVRETQYF
>NA|TRBV9|TRBD1|TRBJ1-1|16
TGTGCCAGCAGAGCTCAAGAACAGGGGGAGAACACTGAAGCTTTCTTT
CASRAQEQGENTEAFF
>NA|TRBV5-1|TRBD2|TRBJ2-5|16
TGCGCCAGCAGCTTTACCAGCGGGGGGGCCTCAGAGACCCAGTACTTC
CASSFTSGGASETQYF
>NA|TRBV30|NA|TRBJ2-7|13
TGTGCCTGGAGTCTGGACGATTCCTACGAGCAGTACTTC
CAWSLDDSYEQYF
>NA|TRBV7-8|NA|TRBJ2-7|16
TGTGCCAGCAGCTCCCGGGGGGCTCGGGCCATATACGAGCAGTACTTC
CASSSRGARAIYEQYF
>NA|TRBV25-1|TRBD1|TRBJ2-5|13
TGTGCCAGCAGTGGGGACAGCCAAGAGACCCAGTACTTC
CASSGDSQETQYF
>NA|TRBV7-2|NA|TRBJ1-2|13
TGTGCCAGTTCGATGTGGGGCCCAAATGGCTACACCTTC
CASSMWGPNGYTF
>NA|TRBV30|NA|TRBJ1-1|12
TGTGCCTGGAAGGTCTGGCAGTATGAAGCTTTCTTT
CAWKVWQYEAFF
>NA|TRBV7-9|NA|TRBJ1-1|13
TGTGCCAGCAGCTATCAGGGTGGCACTGAAGCTTTCTTT
CASSYQGGTEAFF
>NA|TRBV21-1|NA|TRBJ1-2|17
TGTGCCAGCAGCAAAGCCGGGGGGCTATACCCGCACTATGGCTACACCTTC
CASSKAGGLYPHYGYTF
>NA|TRBV7-2|NA|TRBJ2-5|14
TGTGCCAGCAGCCCTCTAGGACAGCAAGAGACCCAGTACTTC
CASSPLGQQETQYF
>NA|TRBV20-1|NA|TRBJ2-2|11
TGCAGTGCGAAGAACACCGGGGAGCTGTTTTTT
CSAKNTGELFF
>NA|TRBV13|NA|TRBJ1-6|19
TGTGCCAGCAGCAATACCCAAACCCTATCGGACAGCCGACATTCACCCCTCCACTTT
CASSNTQTLSDSRHSPLHF
>NA|TRBV7-6|TRBD1|TRBJ2-5|16
TGTGCCAGCAGCTTACTGGGACAGGGGCGGACAGAGACCCAGTACTTC
CASSLLGQGRTETQYF
>NA|TRBV5-1|TRBD1|TRBJ2-7|15
TGCGCCAGCAGCTGGGGAAAGGGACAGGTCTACGAGCAGTACTTC
CASSWGKGQVYEQYF
>NA|TRBV2|NA|TRBJ1-5|13
TGTGCCAGCAGTGAATGGGTGAATCAGCCCCAGCATTTT
CASSEWVNQPQHF
>NA|TRBV9|TRBD1|TRBJ2-1|16
TGTGCCAGCAGCCCCGGGACAGCAATAACCTACAATGAGCAGTTCTTC
CASSPGTAITYNEQFF
>NA|TRBV7-9|TRBD1|TRBJ1-2|15
TGTGCCAGCAGCCGGAGGGACAGGGACGCGCATGGCTACACCTTC
CASSRRDRDAHGYTF
>NA|TRBV6-5|NA|TRBJ1-2|13
TGTGCCAGCGGAAAGACAGCAGCCGATGGCTACACCTTC
CASGKTAADGYTF
>NA|TRBV6-1|NA|TRBJ1-3|14
TGTGCCAGCAGTGAACGGAAGAATAGAAACACCATATATTTT
CASSERKNRNTIYF
>NA|TRBV27|NA|TRBJ1-3|15
TGTGCCAGCGCCGATACAGGTTCAACTGGAAACACCATATATTTT
CASADTGSTGNTIYF
>NA|TRBV6-5|TRBD2|TRBJ2-2|15
TGTGCCAGCAACCGCGGGGGGCTGGGCACCGGGGAGCTGTTTTTT
CASNRGGLGTGELFF
>NA|TRBV5-8|TRBD1|TRBJ2-5|15
TGTGCCAGCAGCTTCCGGGACAGGGTGGGAGAGACCCAGTACTTC
CASSFRDRVGETQYF
>NA|TRBV5-5|NA|TRBJ1-4|13
TGTGCCAGCAGCTTGTGGTGGGGCGAAAAACTGTTTTTT
CASSLWWGEKLFF
>once|TRBV5-4|TRBD1|TRBJ1-1|14
TGTGCCAGCAGCCGGGGACAGGGGAACACTGAAGCTTTCTTT
CASSRGQGNTEAFF
>NA|TRBV7-9|NA|TRBJ1-1|14
TGTGCCAGCAGCTTAGCCTCCGCGAGGGGCACAGCTTTCTTT
CASSLASARGTAFF
>NA|TRBV29-1|TRBD1|TRBJ2-7|13
TGCAGCGTTGCGGACAGGGTGTCCGGCGAGCAGTACTTC
CSVADRVSGEQYF
>NA|TRBV27|TRBD1|TRBJ1-1|15
TGTGCCAGCAGTTCCAGGGGGCCGGGGAACACTGAAGCTTTCTTT
CASSSRGPGNTEAFF
>few|TRBV5-1|NA|TRBJ2-6|16
TGCGCCAGCAGCTTGGCCGTACAAGCTGGGGCCAACGTCCTGACTTTC
CASSLAVQAGANVLTF
>NA|TRBV4-3|NA|TRBJ2-3|15
TGCGCCAGCAGCCAAGGGGCAGGGTGGACAGATACGCAGTATTTT
CASSQGAGWTDTQYF
>NA|TRBV7-9|TRBD1|TRBJ2-3|18
TGTGCCAGCAGCTTAGCCGCCGGGACAGGGGGCAAGAGAGATACGCAGTATTTT
CASSLAAGTGGKRDTQYF
>NA|TRBV15|TRBD2|TRBJ2-3|16
TGTGCCACCAGCCCAGAGGGGCGGGAGTCGGTAGATACGCAGTATTTT
CATSPEGRESVDTQYF
>NA|TRBV5-1|TRBD1|TRBJ2-5|13
TGCGCCAGCAGCCGCGGACAGGGAGAGACCCAGTACTTC
CASSRGQGETQYF
>once|TRBV7-6|NA|TRBJ1-6|14
TGTGCCAGCAGCGCCGGACCCCTGGGCTCACCCCTCCACTTT
CASSAGPLGSPLHF
>NA|TRBV10-3|NA|TRBJ2-7|12
TGTGCCATCAGTGGCAGGGGCTACGAGCAGTACTTC
CAISGRGYEQYF
>NA|TRBV4-1|NA|TRBJ1-1|14
TGCGCCAGCAGCCGATCCACACCGAACACTGAAGCTTTCTTT
CASSRSTPNTEAFF
>NA|TRBV28|TRBD1|TRBJ1-6|15
TGTGCCAGCAGTCCCCCCCAAGACAGGGCTTCACCCCTCCACTTT
CASSPPQDRASPLHF
>NA|TRBV30|NA|TRBJ1-2|12
TGTGCCTGGAGTGCCGGGGGTGTTGGCTACACCTTC
CAWSAGGVGYTF
>NA|TRBV5-1|NA|TRBJ2-7|14
TGCGCCAGCAGCTTGACCACAGGACCCTACGAGCAGTACTTC
CASSLTTGPYEQYF
>once|TRBV5-4|NA|TRBJ2-1|13
TGTGCCAGCAGCTTGTATGCGGGCAATGAGCAGTTCTTC
CASSLYAGNEQFF
>NA|TRBV6-5|NA|TRBJ2-7|13
TGTGCCAGCAGTTACTCGCGGGGTAACGAGCAGTACTTC
CASSYSRGNEQYF
>NA|TRBV19|NA|TRBJ1-4|18
TGTGCCAGTAGTACTCCTATAACAGGGAGGGGGTTTAATGAAAAACTGTTTTTT
CASSTPITGRGFNEKLFF
>NA|TRBV7-2|NA|TRBJ2-7|15
TGTGCCAGCTCCTGGGACTCCAGTTTCCTCTACGAGCAGTACTTC
CASSWDSSFLYEQYF
>NA|TRBV5-6|NA|TRBJ1-3|15
TGTGCCAGCAGCCCCGTACGGAGCTCTGGAAACACCATATATTTT
CASSPVRSSGNTIYF
>NA|TRBV6-5|TRBD1|TRBJ2-4|15
TGTGCCAGCAGCTCTGACAGGGACGGCAAAAACATTCAGTACTTC
CASSSDRDGKNIQYF
>NA|TRBV7-2|NA|TRBJ1-5|16
TGTGCCAGCAGCTTACTACCGGGGGCCAATGTAAGTAACCAGCATTTT
CASSLLPGANVSNQHF
>NA|TRBV19|NA|TRBJ1-1|16
TGTGCCACACAACCAACGGCGGTCCTTGGGGACACTGAAGCTTTCTTT
CATQPTAVLGDTEAFF
>few|TRBV5-4|NA|TRBJ1-2|14
TGTGCCAGCAGCTCTACGGATCTCTTAGATGGCTACACCTTC
CASSSTDLLDGYTF
>NA|TRBV6-5|NA|TRBJ1-5|13
TGTGCCAGCAGTTTACAGCGCAATCAGCCCCAGCATTTT
CASSLQRNQPQHF
>NA|TRBV9|NA|TRBJ1-3|15
TGTGCCAGCAGCCTACGGGGGGACACTGGAAACACCATATATTTT
CASSLRGDTGNTIYF
>NA|TRBV10-3|TRBD1|TRBJ2-7|15
TGTGCCACCCAGGTGACAGGGCTAAATTCGGACGAGCAGTACTTC
CATQVTGLNSDEQYF
>few|TRBV5-5|TRBD1|TRBJ1-5|13
TGTGCCAGCAGCTTGACAGGGGGTCAGCCCCAGCATTTT
CASSLTGGQPQHF
>NA|TRBV7-9|TRBD2|TRBJ2-7|14
TGTGCCAGCAGCTTAGGCGGGAGGGCCCGAGAGCAGTACTTC
CASSLGGRAREQYF